This TCR beta chain was documented in a study of cytomegalovirus exposure and HLA in healthy donors. Germline CDR1 SQVTM, CDR2 ANQGSEA. This CDR3 spans 11 amino acids. V gave up 7 bases and J gave up 1 base, with 7 bases separating them. Primers included in the PCR were 60 Vbeta and 13 Jbeta primers. Clones were sequenced by immunoSEQ multiplex PCR, and TCRdb holds only the in-frame ones, with some missing. Counted here are more than 140,000 clones, over 60% occurring once; the ten biggest clones make up over 2.5%. This TCR came from a woman aged 25 to 39 in good health and CMV-seropositive. This chain uses TRBV29-1 with TRBJ1-2; weak D call: TRBD1 (5 bases). The source material was PBMCs. The CDR3 sequence is CSAGLNYGYTF. The CDR3 nucleotides read TGCAGCGCAGGGCTTAACTATGGCTACACCTTC.